This T cell receptor (beta chain) is from a study of T cell repertoires in cytomegalovirus infection (dated by TCRdb to 2018 to 2020). Regarding the complete study: Recently identified HLA-C-restricted CMV epitopes, whose presentation resists viral immunomodulation, were targeted by peptide stimulations together with well-studied HLA-B-restricted epitopes. Donor HLA type was relevant to the analysis, because carriage of CMV infection together with the matching HLA type was indicated by public TCR beta signatures.

Details on this clonotype: Its specific antigen is unknown. No quality values exist for individual bases; no much larger clone is one base distant.

There are 16 amino acids in the CDR3, from cysteine to phenylalanine inclusive. The kept DNA is CDR3 alone, 48 bases in frame from the first base. Trimming takes 5 bases from V and 2 bases from J, and the germline ends sit 13 bases apart. CDR1 and CDR2, per the germline V gene, are SGHTA and FQGNSA. What the authors observed across the whole study: The ex vivo response was dominated by HLA-C-restricted CMV-specific TCR beta clonotypes, which also provided the single most frequent clonotype in two of eight donors. Cumulative frequency of public TCR beta family members discriminated carriers of CMV infection plus the relevant HLA type in this cohort and an independent approximately 340-donor cohort.

The sequencing machine was an Illumina HiSeq 1500. The public reads were reanalyzed by TCRdb: fastp trimming at Q25, MiXCR alignment, in-frame beta chains only. CDR3 protein sequences are deduplicated, and each keeps its most common genes and DNA. Recorded for this sample are approximately 56,000 distinct CDR3 sequences; 15% to 20% of them occurred a single time. Jointly, the top ten make up about four fifths of the sample. The treatment or condition label, as the study defines it: in vitro stimulation with specific CMV peptide epitopes to enrich CMV-specific T cells. The chain joins TRBV7-2 to TRBJ1-6; the D region possibly corresponds to TRBD1 (5 bases align). Source: CD8+ T cells from cultured PBMCs, taken from culture after CMV antigen stimulation. The TCR sequence derives from a human donor in good health (CMV status not recorded). Some clones in this sample may be carry-over from other donors' samples. The CDR3 corresponds to CASSPRDGTYNSPLHF. The DNA sequence follows: TGTGCCAGCAGCCCACGGGACGGAACCTATAATTCACCCCTCCACTTT.